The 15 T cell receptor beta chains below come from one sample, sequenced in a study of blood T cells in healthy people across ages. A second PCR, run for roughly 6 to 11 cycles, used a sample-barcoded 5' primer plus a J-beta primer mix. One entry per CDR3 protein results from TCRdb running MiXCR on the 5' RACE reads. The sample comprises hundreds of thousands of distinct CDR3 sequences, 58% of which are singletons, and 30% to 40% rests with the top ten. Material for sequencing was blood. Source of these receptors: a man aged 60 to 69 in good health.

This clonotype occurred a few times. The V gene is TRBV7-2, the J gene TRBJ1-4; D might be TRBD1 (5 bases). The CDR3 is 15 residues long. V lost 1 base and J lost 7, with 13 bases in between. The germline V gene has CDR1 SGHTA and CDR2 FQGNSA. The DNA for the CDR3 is TGTGCCAGCAGCTTAGTTCAGGGTGCAGGTGAAAAACTGTTTTTT. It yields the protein CASSLVQGAGEKLFF.

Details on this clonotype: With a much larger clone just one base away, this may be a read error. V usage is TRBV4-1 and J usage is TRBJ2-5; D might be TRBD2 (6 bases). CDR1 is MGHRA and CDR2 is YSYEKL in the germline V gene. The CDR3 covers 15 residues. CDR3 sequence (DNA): TGCGCCGGCAGCCAAGCAACTAGCCGGGGGGAGACCCAGTACTTC. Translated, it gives CAGSQATSRGETQYF.

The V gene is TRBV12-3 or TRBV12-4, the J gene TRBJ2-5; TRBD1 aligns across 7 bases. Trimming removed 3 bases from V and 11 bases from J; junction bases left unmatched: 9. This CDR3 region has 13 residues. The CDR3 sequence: CASSLDRSNEQYF. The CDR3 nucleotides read TGTGCCAGCAGTTTGGACAGGAGCAATGAGCAGTACTTC.

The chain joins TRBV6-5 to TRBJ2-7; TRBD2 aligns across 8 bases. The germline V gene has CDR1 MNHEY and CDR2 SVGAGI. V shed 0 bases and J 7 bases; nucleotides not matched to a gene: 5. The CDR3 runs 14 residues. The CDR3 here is CASSYSGLADEQYF. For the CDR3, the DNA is TGTGCCAGCAGTTACTCCGGACTAGCAGATGAGCAGTACTTC.

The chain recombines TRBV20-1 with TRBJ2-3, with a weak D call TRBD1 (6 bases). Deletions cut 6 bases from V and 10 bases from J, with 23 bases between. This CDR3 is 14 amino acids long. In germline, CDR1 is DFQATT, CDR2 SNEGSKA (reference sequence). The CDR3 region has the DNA TGCAGTGCCCGGACAGCGGCCGCGCCGGGTGCGCAGTATTTT. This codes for CSARTAAAPGAQYF.

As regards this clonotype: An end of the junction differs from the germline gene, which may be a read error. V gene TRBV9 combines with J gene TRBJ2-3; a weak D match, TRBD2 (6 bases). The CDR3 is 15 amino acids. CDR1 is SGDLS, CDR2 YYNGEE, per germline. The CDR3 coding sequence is TGTGCCAGCAGCCCAAGTGGGGGGAGCACAGATATGCAGTATTTT. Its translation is CASSPSGGSTDMQYF.

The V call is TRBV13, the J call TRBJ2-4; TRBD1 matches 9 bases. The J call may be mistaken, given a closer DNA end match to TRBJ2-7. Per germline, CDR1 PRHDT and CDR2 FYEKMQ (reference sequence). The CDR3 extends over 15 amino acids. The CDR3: CASSLHLGQGYEQYF. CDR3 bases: TGTGCCAGCAGCTTACACCTGGGACAGGGCTACGAGCAGTACTTC.

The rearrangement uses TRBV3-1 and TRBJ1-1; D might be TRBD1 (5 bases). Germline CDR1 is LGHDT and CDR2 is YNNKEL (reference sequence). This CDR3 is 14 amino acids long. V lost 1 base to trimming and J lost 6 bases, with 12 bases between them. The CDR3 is CASSQVGDGPEAFF. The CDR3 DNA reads TGTGCCAGCAGCCAAGTAGGGGACGGACCTGAAGCTTTCTTT.

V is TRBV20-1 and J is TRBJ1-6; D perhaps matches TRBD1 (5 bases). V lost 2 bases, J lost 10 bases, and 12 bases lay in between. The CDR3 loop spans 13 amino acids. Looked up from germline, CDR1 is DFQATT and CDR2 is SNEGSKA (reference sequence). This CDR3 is CSARLQGDSPLHF. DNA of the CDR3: TGCAGTGCTAGACTGCAGGGCGACTCACCCCTCCACTTT.

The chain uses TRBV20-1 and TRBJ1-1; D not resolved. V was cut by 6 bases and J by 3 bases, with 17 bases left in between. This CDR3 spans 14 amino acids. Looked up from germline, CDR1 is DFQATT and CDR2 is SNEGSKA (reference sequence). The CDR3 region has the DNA TGCAGTGCGGAGAGATCAGGATTGGACACTGAAGCTTTCTTT. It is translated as CSAERSGLDTEAFF.

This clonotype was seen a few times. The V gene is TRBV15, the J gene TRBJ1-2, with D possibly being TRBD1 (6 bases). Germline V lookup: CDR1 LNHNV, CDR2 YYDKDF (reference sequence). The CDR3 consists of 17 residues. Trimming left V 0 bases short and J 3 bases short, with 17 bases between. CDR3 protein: CATSRDGRGRLDYGYTF. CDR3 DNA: TGTGCCACCAGCAGAGATGGCCGGGGGCGGCTTGACTATGGCTACACCTTC.

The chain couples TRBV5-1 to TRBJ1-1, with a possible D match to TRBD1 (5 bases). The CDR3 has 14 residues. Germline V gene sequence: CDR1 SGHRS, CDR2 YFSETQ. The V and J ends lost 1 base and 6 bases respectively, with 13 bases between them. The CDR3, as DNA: TGCGCCAGCAGCTTGACAGGAACCAACCCTGAAGCTTTCTTT. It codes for CASSLTGTNPEAFF.

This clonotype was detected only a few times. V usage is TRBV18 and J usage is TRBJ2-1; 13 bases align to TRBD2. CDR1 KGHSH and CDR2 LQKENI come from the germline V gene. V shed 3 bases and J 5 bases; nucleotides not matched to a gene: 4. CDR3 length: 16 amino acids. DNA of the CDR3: TGTGCCAGCTCACCCGCCGGGACTAGCGGGGACAATGAGCAGTTCTTC. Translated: CASSPAGTSGDNEQFF.

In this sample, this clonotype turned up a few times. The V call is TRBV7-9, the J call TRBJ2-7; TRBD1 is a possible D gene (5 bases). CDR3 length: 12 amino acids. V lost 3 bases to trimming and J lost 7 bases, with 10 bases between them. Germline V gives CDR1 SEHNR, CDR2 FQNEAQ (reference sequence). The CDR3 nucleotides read TGTGCCAGCAGCTTGACAGATTCGGAGCAGTACTTC. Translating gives CASSLTDSEQYF.

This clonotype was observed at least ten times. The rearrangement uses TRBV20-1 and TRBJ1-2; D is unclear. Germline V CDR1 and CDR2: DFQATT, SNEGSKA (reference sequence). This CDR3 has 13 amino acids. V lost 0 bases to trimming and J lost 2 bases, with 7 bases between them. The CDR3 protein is CSARDRENYGYTF. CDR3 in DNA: TGCAGTGCTAGAGATCGGGAAAACTATGGCTACACCTTC.